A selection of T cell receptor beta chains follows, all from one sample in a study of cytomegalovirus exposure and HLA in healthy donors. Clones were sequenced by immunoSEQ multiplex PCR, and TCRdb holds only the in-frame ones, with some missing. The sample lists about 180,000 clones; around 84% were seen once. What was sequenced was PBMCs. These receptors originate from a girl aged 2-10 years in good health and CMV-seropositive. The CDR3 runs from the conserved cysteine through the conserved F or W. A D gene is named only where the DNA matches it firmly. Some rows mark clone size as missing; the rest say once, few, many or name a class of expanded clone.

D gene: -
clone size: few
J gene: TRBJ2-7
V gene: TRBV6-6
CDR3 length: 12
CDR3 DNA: TGTGCCAGCAGCCCTAGCGACTACGAGCAGTACTTC
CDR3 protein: CASSPSDYEQYF

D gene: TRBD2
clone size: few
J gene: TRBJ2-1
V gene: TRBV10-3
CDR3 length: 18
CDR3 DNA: TGTGCCATCAGTGTAAGGCGGGAGGGCCTAATTCCGTACAATGAGCAGTTCTTC
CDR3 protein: CAISVRREGLIPYNEQFF

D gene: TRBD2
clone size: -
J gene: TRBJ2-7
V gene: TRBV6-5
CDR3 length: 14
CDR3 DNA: TGTGCCAGCAGTTACCTGGGGGGGGTCTACGAGCAGTACTTC
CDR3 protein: CASSYLGGVYEQYF

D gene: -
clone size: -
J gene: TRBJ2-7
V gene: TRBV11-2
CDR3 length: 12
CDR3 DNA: TGTGCCAGCAGCCGAGAGGGCCACGAGCAGTACTTC
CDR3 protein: CASSREGHEQYF

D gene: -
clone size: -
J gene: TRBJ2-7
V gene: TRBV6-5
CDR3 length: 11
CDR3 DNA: TGTGCCAGCAGTTCCCTCTACGAGCAGTACTTC
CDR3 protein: CASSSLYEQYF

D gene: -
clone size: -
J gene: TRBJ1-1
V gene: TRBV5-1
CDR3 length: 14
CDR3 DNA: TGCGCCAGCAGCTTGTACAGCCTGAACACTGAAGCTTTCTTT
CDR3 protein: CASSLYSLNTEAFF

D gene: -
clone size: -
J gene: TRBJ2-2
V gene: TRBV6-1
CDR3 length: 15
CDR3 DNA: TGTGCCAGCAGTGAATGGGGCAGGGGAACCGGGGAGCTGTTTTTT
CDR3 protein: CASSEWGRGTGELFF

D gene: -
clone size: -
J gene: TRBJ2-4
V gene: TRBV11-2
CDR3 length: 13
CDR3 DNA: TGTGCCAGCAGCTTCGCAGGGGAAAACATTCAGTACTTC
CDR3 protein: CASSFAGENIQYF

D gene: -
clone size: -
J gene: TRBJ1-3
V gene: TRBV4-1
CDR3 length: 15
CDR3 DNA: TGCGCCAGCAGCCAAGTCGACAGGCCTGGAAACACCATATATTTT
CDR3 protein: CASSQVDRPGNTIYF

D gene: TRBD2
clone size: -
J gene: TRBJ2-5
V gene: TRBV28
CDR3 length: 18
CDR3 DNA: TGTGCCAGCACTAGACTAGCCTTGAGTTTTTCCCCCCAAGAGACCCAGTACTTC
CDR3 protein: CASTRLALSFSPQETQYF

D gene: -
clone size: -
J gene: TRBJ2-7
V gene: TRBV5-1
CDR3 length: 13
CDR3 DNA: TGCGCCAGCAGCCCCGGACAGATTTACGAGCAGTACTTC
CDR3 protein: CASSPGQIYEQYF

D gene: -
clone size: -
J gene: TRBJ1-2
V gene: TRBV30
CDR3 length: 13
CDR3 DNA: TGTGCCTGGAGTAAACAACCCCCAGTTATTGTCACCTTC
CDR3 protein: CAWSKQPPVIVTF

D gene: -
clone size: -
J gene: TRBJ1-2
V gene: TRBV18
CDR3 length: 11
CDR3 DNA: TGTGCCAGCGTATCTGACTATGGCTACACCTTC
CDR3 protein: CASVSDYGYTF

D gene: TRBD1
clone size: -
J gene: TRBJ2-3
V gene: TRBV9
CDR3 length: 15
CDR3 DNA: TGTGCCAGCAGCGCCCGGGACAGGTCCACAGATACGCAGTATTTT
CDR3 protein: CASSARDRSTDTQYF

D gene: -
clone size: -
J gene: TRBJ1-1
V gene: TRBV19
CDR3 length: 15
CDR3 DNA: TGTGCCAGTAGTATTAGTGGAGCCCCTAACACTGAAGCTTTCTTT
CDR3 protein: CASSISGAPNTEAFF

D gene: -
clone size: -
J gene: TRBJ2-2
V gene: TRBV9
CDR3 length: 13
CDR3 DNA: TGTGCCAGCAAGGGGCCGGGCACCGGGGAGCTGTTTTTT
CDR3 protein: CASKGPGTGELFF

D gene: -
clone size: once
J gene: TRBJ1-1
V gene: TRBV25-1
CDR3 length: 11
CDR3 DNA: TGTGCCGCCCAAGGTGGGAGTGAAGCTTTCTTT
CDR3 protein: CAAQGGSEAFF

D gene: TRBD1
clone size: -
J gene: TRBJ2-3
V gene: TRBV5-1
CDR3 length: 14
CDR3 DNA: TGCGCCAGCAGCTATAGACAGGGGTCAGATACGCAGTATTTT
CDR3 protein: CASSYRQGSDTQYF

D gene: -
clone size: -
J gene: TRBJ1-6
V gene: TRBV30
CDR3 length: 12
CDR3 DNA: TGTGCCTGGGGGGGGAATAATTCACCCCTCCACTTT
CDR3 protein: CAWGGNNSPLHF

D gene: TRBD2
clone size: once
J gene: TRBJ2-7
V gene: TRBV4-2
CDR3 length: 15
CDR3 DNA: TGTGCCAGCAGCCCCTTAGGGACTACCCTCTACGAGCAGTACTTC
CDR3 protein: CASSPLGTTLYEQYF

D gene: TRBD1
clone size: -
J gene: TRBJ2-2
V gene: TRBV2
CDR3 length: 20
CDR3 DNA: TGTGCCAGCAGTGAAAGGTTTGGGACGACAGGGACAAAGAACACCGGGGAGCTGTTTTTT
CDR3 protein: CASSERFGTTGTKNTGELFF

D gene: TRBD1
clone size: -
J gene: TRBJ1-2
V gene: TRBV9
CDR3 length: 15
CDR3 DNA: TGTGCCAGCAGCGTAGACCTCCGGGACAGGGTTGGCTACACCTTC
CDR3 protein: CASSVDLRDRVGYTF

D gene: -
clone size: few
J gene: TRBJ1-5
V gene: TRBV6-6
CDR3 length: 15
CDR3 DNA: TGTGCCAGCAGTTACCAAGGGGGGGTTCTTGGGCCCCAGCATTTT
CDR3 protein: CASSYQGGVLGPQHF

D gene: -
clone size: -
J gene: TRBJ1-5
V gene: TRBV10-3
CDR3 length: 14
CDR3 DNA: TGTGCCATCAGTGAGGCCGGTCGCGGGAAGCCCCAGCATTTT
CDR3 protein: CAISEAGRGKPQHF

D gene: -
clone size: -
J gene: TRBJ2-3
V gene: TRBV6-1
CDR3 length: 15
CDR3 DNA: TGTGCCAGCAGTGATCCACAGATCCTAACAGATACGCAGTATTTT
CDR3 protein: CASSDPQILTDTQYF

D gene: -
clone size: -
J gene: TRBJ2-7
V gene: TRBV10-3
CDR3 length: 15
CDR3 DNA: TGTGCCATCAGTGAATCCCGGACAGTCAGCTACGAGCAGTACTTC
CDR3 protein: CAISESRTVSYEQYF

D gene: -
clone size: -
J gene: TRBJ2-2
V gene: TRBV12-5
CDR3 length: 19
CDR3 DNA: TGTGCTAGTGGTTTGGGAACCTCACCCGGGACTCGCAACACCGGGGAGCTGTTTTTT
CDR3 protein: CASGLGTSPGTRNTGELFF

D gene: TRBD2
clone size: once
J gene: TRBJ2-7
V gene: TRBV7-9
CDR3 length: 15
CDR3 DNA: TGTGCCAGCAGCCACAGACTAGCGGGAGTATCCGAGCAGTACTTC
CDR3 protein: CASSHRLAGVSEQYF

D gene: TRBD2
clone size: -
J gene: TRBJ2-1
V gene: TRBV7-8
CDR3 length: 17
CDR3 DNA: TGTGCCAGTCGTCCTCTCATTTTAGCGGGGGGAGGGAATGAGCAGTTCTTC
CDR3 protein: CASRPLILAGGGNEQFF

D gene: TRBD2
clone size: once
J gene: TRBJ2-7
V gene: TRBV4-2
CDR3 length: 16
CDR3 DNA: TGTGCCAGCAGCCAAGATAGGACTAGCGGACCCTACGAGCAGTACTTC
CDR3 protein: CASSQDRTSGPYEQYF

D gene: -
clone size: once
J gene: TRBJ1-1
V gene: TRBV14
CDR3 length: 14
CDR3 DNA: TGTGCCAGCAGCCAGGTAGGGGGGAACACTGAAGCTTTCTTT
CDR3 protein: CASSQVGGNTEAFF

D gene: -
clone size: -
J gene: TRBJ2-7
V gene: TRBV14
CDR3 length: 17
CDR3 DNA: TGTGCCAGCAGCCAAGAAATGATAAGAGGGCTCGGGGACGAGCAGTACTTC
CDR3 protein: CASSQEMIRGLGDEQYF

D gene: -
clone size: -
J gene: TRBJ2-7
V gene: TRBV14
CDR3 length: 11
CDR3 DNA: TGTGCCAGCAGCCCCGGGAAGGGGCAGTACTTC
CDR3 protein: CASSPGKGQYF

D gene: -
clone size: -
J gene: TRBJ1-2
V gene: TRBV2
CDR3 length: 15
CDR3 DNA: TGTGCCAGCAGTGATAGTTCGGGGGTTATCTATGGCTACACCTTC
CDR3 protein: CASSDSSGVIYGYTF

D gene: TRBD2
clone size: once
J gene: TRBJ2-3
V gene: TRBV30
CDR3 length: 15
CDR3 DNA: TGTGCCTGGATCCCCGGGACTAGCGGGAGGGATACGCAGTATTTT
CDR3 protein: CAWIPGTSGRDTQYF

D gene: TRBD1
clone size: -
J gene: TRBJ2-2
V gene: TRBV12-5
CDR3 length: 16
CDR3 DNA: TGTGCTAGTGGTTTGGGGGGACAGGTTCCGTCCGGGGAGCTGTTTTTT
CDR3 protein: CASGLGGQVPSGELFF

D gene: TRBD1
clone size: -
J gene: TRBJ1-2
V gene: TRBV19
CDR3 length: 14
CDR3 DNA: TGTGCCAGTAGTGCCCGGGACAGGGTCCGGGGCTACACCTTC
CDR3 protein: CASSARDRVRGYTF